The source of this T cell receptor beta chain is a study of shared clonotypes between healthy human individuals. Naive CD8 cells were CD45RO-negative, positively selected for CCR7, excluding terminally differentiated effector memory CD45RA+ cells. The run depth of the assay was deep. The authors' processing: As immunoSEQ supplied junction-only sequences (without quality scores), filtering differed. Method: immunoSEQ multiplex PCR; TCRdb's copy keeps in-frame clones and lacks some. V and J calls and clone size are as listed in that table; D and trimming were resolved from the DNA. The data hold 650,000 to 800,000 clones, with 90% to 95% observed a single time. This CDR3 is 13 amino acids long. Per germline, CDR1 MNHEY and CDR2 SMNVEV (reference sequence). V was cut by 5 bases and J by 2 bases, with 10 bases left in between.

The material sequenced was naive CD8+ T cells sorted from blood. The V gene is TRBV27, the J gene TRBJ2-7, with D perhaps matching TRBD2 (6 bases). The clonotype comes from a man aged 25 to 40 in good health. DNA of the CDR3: TGTGCCAGCAGTAATAGCGGTACCTACGAGCAGTACTTC. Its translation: CASSNSGTYEQYF.